The rows below give T cell receptor beta chains drawn from one sample of a study of cytomegalovirus exposure and HLA in healthy donors. TCRdb keeps only in-frame clones here, not all; method: immunoSEQ multiplex PCR. The data show about 140,000 clones, 73% seen once. Sequencing was done on a sample of PBMCs. The receptors derive from a human donor in good health. Both conserved end residues are part of each CDR3. D genes are given only for firm matches. Rows may omit the clone size; those that give it use once, few, many or a size class.

D gene,clone size,V gene,J gene,CDR3 protein,CDR3 DNA
.,.,TRBV25-1,TRBJ2-3,CASSARLGSTDTQYF,TGTGCCAGCAGTGCGCGCCTAGGAAGCACAGATACGCAGTATTTT
.,.,TRBV5-1,TRBJ2-7,CASSDGTELYEQYF,TGCGCCAGCAGCGACGGGACTGAACTTTACGAGCAGTACTTC
.,.,TRBV7-9,TRBJ1-2,CASSLGSIYGYTF,TGTGCCAGCAGCTTAGGCAGTATCTATGGCTACACCTTC
TRBD2,few,TRBV5-1,TRBJ2-1,CASSGTPTSGRYEQFF,TGCGCCAGCAGCGGTACCCCAACTAGCGGGAGGTATGAGCAGTTCTTC
TRBD1,.,TRBV6-1,TRBJ2-1,CASTRGQAQNNEQFF,TGTGCCAGCACTAGGGGACAGGCCCAGAACAATGAGCAGTTCTTC
TRBD1,.,TRBV6-5,TRBJ1-3,CASRPPTGAGNTIYF,TGTGCCAGCAGACCGCCCACAGGGGCTGGAAACACCATATATTTT
.,.,TRBV7-2,TRBJ2-1,CASSLPQYNEQFF,TGTGCCAGCAGCTTACCACAGTACAATGAGCAGTTCTTC
.,.,TRBV7-2,TRBJ1-1,CASSLWGQNTEAFF,TGTGCCAGCAGCTTATGGGGACAGAACACTGAAGCTTTCTTT
.,.,TRBV5-1,TRBJ2-3,CASSLAGIRTDTQYF,TGCGCCAGCAGCTTGGCAGGTATAAGGACAGATACGCAGTATTTT
TRBD1,.,TRBV27,TRBJ2-7,CASSLNRGRSVQYF,TGTGCCAGCAGTTTGAACAGGGGACGGTCGGTGCAGTACTTC
TRBD1,few,TRBV18,TRBJ1-2,CASSPAGTGDYGYTF,TGTGCCAGCTCACCAGCCGGGACAGGGGACTATGGCTACACCTTC
.,once,TRBV6-5,TRBJ2-7,CASSPSSGSYEQYF,TGTGCCAGCAGTCCGTCGTCGGGTTCCTACGAGCAGTACTTC
TRBD1,.,TRBV27,TRBJ1-3,CASSPQGDPGNTIYF,TGTGCCAGCAGTCCCCAGGGGGATCCTGGAAACACCATATATTTT
.,.,TRBV18,TRBJ1-5,CASSPSAGPYEPQHF,TGTGCCAGCTCGCCCTCGGCGGGTCCCTATGAGCCCCAGCATTTT
TRBD1,.,TRBV7-9,TRBJ2-1,CASSLVPGGRDEQFF,TGTGCCAGCAGCTTAGTCCCAGGGGGCCGCGATGAGCAGTTCTTC
.,.,TRBV5-1,TRBJ1-2,CASSLDAGNGYTF,TGCGCCAGCAGCTTGGATGCAGGGAATGGCTACACCTTC
.,few,TRBV5-4,TRBJ1-1,CASSLSGTRGAFF,TGTGCCAGCAGCTTGAGCGGGACCCGCGGAGCTTTCTTT
TRBD1,.,TRBV7-3,TRBJ1-4,CASSFTGAPTNEKLFF,TGTGCCAGCAGCTTCACAGGGGCTCCAACTAATGAAAAACTGTTTTTT
.,few,TRBV13,TRBJ1-1,CASSFPPGLDTEAFF,TGTGCCAGCAGCTTCCCGCCAGGGTTGGACACTGAAGCTTTCTTT
TRBD2,.,TRBV25-1,TRBJ2-5,CASRSTSGRWETQYF,TGTGCCAGCAGGTCGACTAGCGGGAGGTGGGAGACCCAGTACTTC
TRBD1,.,TRBV27,TRBJ2-6,CASSLQSTGGVLSGANVLTF,TGTGCCAGCAGTTTACAGTCGACAGGGGGCGTTCTCTCTGGGGCCAACGTCCTGACTTTC
TRBD2,.,TRBV27,TRBJ2-7,CASSQPSGGEYEQYF,TGTGCCAGCAGCCAACCTAGCGGGGGGGAGTACGAGCAGTACTTC
TRBD2,.,TRBV28,TRBJ2-4,CASSLGLAGGLVDKNIQYF,TGTGCCAGCAGTCTGGGACTAGCGGGGGGGCTTGTGGACAAAAACATTCAGTACTTC
TRBD2,.,TRBV5-8,TRBJ2-3,CASSRPGLAGFSTDTQYF,TGTGCCAGCAGTCGACCGGGACTAGCGGGCTTTAGCACAGATACGCAGTATTTT
.,.,TRBV7-2,TRBJ2-7,CASSIQAYEQYF,TGTGCCAGCAGCATACAAGCCTACGAGCAGTACTTC
TRBD1,.,TRBV11-2,TRBJ1-1,CASSFGTGGGTNTEAFF,TGTGCCAGCAGCTTCGGGACAGGAGGGGGTACGAACACTGAAGCTTTCTTT
TRBD2,.,TRBV2,TRBJ2-7,CASSETAGGSREQYF,TGTGCCAGCAGTGAAACGGCGGGAGGATCACGCGAGCAGTACTTC
TRBD1,.,TRBV14,TRBJ2-5,CASSLPGQGPETQYF,TGTGCCAGCAGCCTACCGGGACAGGGCCCAGAGACCCAGTACTTC
.,few,TRBV12-2,TRBJ1-4,CASRFPGQVFWEKLFF,TGTGCAAGTCGCTTTCCGGGACAGGTGTTTTGGGAAAAACTGTTTTTT
TRBD2,.,TRBV27,TRBJ2-1,CASPRGLAGGYNEQFF,TGTGCCAGCCCCAGGGGGCTAGCGGGAGGCTACAATGAGCAGTTCTTC
.,once,TRBV5-1,TRBJ2-7,CASSLVARGGYEQYF,TGCGCCAGCAGCTTGGTGGCCAGGGGTGGATACGAGCAGTACTTC
.,.,TRBV29-1,TRBJ2-2,CSVAGGIGELFF,TGCAGCGTTGCAGGGGGGATCGGGGAGCTGTTTTTT
TRBD2,.,TRBV18,TRBJ2-7,CASSSSGGPTYEQYF,TGTGCCAGCTCGTCAAGCGGGGGCCCAACCTACGAGCAGTACTTC
.,.,TRBV6-5,TRBJ2-7,CASSQTTSSYEQYF,TGTGCCAGCAGCCAGACAACCAGCTCCTACGAGCAGTACTTC
.,few,TRBV10-2,TRBJ1-1,CASSGSWGGTEAFF,TGCGCCAGCAGTGGGTCGTGGGGCGGCACTGAAGCTTTCTTT
TRBD2,.,TRBV5-1,TRBJ2-7,CASSRGLAGEYEQYF,TGCGCCAGCAGCCGGGGACTAGCGGGAGAATACGAGCAGTACTTC